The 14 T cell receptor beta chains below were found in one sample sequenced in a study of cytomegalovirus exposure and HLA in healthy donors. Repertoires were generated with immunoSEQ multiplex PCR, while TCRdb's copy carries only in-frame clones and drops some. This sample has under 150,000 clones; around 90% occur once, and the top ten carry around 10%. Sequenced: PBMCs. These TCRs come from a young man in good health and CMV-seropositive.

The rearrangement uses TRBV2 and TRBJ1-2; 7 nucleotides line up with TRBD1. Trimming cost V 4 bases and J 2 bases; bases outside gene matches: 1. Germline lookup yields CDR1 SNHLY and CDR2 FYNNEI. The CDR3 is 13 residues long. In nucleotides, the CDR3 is TGTGCCAGCAGTGGGGGACAGAACTATGGCTACACCTTC. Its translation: CASSGGQNYGYTF.

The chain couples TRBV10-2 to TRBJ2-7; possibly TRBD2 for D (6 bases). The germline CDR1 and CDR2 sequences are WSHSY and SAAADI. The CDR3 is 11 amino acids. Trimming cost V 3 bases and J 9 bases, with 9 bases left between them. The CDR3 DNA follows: TGCGCCAGCAGTGAAGGAGGGGCGCAGTACTTC. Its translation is CASSEGGAQYF.

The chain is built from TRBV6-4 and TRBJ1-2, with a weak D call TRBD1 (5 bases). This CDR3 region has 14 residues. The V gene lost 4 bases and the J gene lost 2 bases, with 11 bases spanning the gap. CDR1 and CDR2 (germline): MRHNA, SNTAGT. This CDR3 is CASSAYGGNYGYTF. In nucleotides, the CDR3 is TGTGCCAGCAGTGCCTACGGGGGGAACTATGGCTACACCTTC.

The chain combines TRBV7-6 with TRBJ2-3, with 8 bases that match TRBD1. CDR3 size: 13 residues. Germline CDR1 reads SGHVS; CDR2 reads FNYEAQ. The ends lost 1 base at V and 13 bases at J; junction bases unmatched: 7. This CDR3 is CASSLDLDRAKYF. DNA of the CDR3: TGTGCCAGCAGCTTAGATCTGGACAGGGCCAAGTATTTT.

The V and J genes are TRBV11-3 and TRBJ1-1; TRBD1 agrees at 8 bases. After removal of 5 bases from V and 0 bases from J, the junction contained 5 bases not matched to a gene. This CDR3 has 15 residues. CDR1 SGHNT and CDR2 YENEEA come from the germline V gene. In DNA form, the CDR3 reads TGTGCCAGCAGCCACAGGGGGGGAGTGAACACTGAAGCTTTCTTT. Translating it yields CASSHRGGVNTEAFF. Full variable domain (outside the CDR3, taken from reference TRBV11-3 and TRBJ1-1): EAGVVQSPRYKIIEKKQPVAFWCNPISGHNTLYWYLQNLGQGPELLIRYENEEAVDDSQLPKDRFSAERLKGVDSTLKIQPAELGDSAVYLCASSHRGGVNTEAFFGQGTRLTVV.

The CDR3 here is CASSPDRGLPYEQYF. CDR3 in DNA: TGTGCCAGCAGCCCCGACAGGGGGCTCCCCTACGAGCAGTACTTC. The V call is TRBV11-3, the J call TRBJ2-7, with TRBD1 matching over 10 bases. This CDR3 contains 15 residues. Per germline, CDR1 SGHNT and CDR2 YENEEA. The V gene end was trimmed by 5 bases and the J gene end by 2 bases; junction bases not matched to a gene: 6.

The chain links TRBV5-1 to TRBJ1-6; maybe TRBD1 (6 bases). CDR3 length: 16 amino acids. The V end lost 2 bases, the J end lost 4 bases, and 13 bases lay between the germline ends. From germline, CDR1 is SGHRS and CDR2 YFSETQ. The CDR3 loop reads CASSLDDRTYNSPLHF. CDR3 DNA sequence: TGCGCCAGCAGCTTAGACGACAGGACTTATAATTCACCCCTCCACTTT.

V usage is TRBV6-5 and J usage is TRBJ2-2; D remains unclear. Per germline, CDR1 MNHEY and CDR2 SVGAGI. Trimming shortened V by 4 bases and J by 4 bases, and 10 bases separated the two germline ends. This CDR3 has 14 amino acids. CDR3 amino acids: CASSSTTTTGELFF. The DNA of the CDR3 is TGTGCCAGCAGTTCGACAACAACCACCGGGGAGCTGTTTTTT.

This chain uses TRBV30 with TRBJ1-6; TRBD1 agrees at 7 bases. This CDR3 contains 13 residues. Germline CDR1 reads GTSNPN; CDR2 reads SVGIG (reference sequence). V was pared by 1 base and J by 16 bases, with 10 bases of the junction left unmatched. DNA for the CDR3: TGTGCCTGGAGTGCGGGACCGGGACAGTCACTCCACTTT. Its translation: CAWSAGPGQSLHF.

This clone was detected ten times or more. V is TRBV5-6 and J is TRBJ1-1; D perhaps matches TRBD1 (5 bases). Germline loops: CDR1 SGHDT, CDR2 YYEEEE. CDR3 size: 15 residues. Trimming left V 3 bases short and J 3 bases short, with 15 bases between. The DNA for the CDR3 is TGTGCCAGCAGCTCAGGGATGAGAAAGCACACTGAAGCTTTCTTT. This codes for CASSSGMRKHTEAFF.

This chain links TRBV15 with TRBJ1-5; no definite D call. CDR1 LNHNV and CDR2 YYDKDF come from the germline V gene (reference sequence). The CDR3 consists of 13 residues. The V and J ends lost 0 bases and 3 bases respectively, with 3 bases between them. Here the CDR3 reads CATSRDNNQPQHF. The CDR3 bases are TGTGCCACCAGCAGAGATAACAATCAGCCCCAGCATTTT.

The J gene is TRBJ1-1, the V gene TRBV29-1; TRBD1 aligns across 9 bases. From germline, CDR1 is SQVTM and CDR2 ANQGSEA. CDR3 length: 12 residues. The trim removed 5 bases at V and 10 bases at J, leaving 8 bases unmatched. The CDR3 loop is CSVPGQGSTAFF. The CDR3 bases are TGCAGCGTTCCGGGACAGGGCTCTACAGCTTTCTTT.

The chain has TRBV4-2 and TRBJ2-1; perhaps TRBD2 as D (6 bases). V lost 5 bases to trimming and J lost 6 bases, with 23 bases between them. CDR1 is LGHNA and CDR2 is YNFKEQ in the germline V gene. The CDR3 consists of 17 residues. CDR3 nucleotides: TGTGCCAGCAGCGGCCTCGTAGGGGCTAGCGCGACCAATGAGCAGTTCTTC. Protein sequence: CASSGLVGASATNEQFF.

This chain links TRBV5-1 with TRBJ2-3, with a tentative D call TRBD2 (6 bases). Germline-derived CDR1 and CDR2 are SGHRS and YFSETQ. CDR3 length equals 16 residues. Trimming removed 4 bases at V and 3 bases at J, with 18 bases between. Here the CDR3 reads CASSPEWGGTTDTQYF. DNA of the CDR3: TGCGCCAGCAGCCCGGAGTGGGGAGGTACTACAGATACGCAGTATTTT.